Listed below are T cell receptor beta chains from one sample, sequenced in a study of shared clonotypes between healthy human individuals. Sequencing used immunoSEQ multiplex PCR; TCRdb keeps in-frame clones, though not all of them. The data hold 400,000 to 600,000 clones, with roughly 95% observed a single time. Specimen: naive CD4+ T cells sorted from blood. All receptors come from a woman aged 25 to 39 in good health. Both conserved end residues are part of each CDR3. The D gene is left open where the match is weak. The size of a clone is reported for some rows only, either as once, few or many, or as a class for expanded clones.

>TRBV27|once|NA|TRBJ2-7
CASSAYSGYEQYF
TGTGCCAGCAGTGCCTACTCAGGTTACGAGCAGTACTTC
>TRBV14|NA|NA|TRBJ1-2
CASSPANYGYTF
TGTGCCAGCAGCCCCGCCAACTATGGCTACACCTTC
>TRBV27|NA|NA|TRBJ1-4
CASSPYRQVGAEKLFF
TGTGCCAGCAGTCCCTACCGACAGGTTGGGGCTGAAAAACTGTTTTTT
>TRBV28|NA|NA|TRBJ1-4
CASITGGRDEKLFF
TGTGCCAGCATAACGGGGGGGCGGGATGAAAAACTGTTTTTT
>TRBV27|NA|NA|TRBJ2-3
CASKRSGRTDTQYF
TGTGCCAGCAAGCGTAGCGGACGCACAGATACGCAGTATTTT
>TRBV6-1|NA|TRBD2|TRBJ2-7
CASRREREASYEQYF
TGTGCCAGCAGGAGGGAGCGGGAGGCTTCCTACGAGCAGTACTTC
>TRBV6-5|NA|NA|TRBJ2-6
CASSGQSIGANVLTF
TGTGCCAGCAGTGGACAGTCGATTGGGGCCAACGTCCTGACTTTC
>TRBV11-2|NA|NA|TRBJ1-1
CASSSLQGWMNTEAFF
TGTGCCAGCAGCTCCCTCCAGGGATGGATGAACACTGAAGCTTTCTTT
>TRBV19|NA|TRBD2|TRBJ2-1
CASSTSGRAQFF
TGTGCCAGTTCCACTAGCGGGAGGGCACAGTTCTTC
>TRBV5-5|NA|NA|TRBJ2-7
CASSFGASEQYF
TGTGCCAGCAGCTTCGGGGCGAGCGAGCAGTACTTC
>TRBV5-4|NA|NA|TRBJ2-3
CASSLMSGGPDTQYF
TGTGCCAGCAGCTTGATGTCAGGCGGTCCAGATACGCAGTATTTT
>TRBV5-4|NA|TRBD1|TRBJ2-5
CASSPNRGTGETQYF
TGTGCCAGCAGCCCCAACAGGGGAACGGGGGAGACCCAGTACTTC
>TRBV13|NA|NA|TRBJ2-1
CASSRRDPPYNEQFF
TGTGCCAGCAGCCGGCGTGATCCTCCCTACAATGAGCAGTTCTTC
>TRBV7-3|NA|NA|TRBJ2-7
CASSSQGFSYEQYF
TGTGCCAGCAGCTCACAGGGCTTTTCTTACGAGCAGTACTTC
>TRBV5-1|NA|TRBD1|TRBJ2-3
CASSFGQGADTQYF
TGCGCCAGCAGCTTTGGGCAGGGGGCAGATACGCAGTATTTT
>TRBV6-4|NA|TRBD1|TRBJ2-7
CASKGQVYEQYF
TGTGCCAGCAAGGGACAGGTCTACGAGCAGTACTTC
>TRBV28|NA|NA|TRBJ1-5
CASSPRGGAGGFSNQPQHF
TGTGCCAGCAGTCCCCGTGGCGGGGCCGGCGGATTTAGCAATCAGCCCCAGCATTTT
>TRBV19|NA|NA|TRBJ1-5
CASSIIKNNQPQHF
TGTGCCAGTAGTATAATAAAGAACAATCAGCCCCAGCATTTT
>TRBV7-2|NA|TRBD1|TRBJ2-6
CASSQGAGGANVLTF
TGTGCCAGCAGCCAGGGGGCAGGTGGGGCCAACGTCCTGACTTTC
>TRBV7-9|NA|TRBD1|TRBJ1-4
CASSLGQGNEKLFF
TGTGCCAGCAGCTTAGGACAGGGAAACGAAAAACTGTTTTTT
>TRBV5-5|NA|TRBD2|TRBJ2-7
CASSFVAGAGNEQYF
TGTGCCAGCAGCTTTGTAGCGGGAGCGGGCAACGAGCAGTACTTC
>TRBV11-3|NA|TRBD2|TRBJ2-1
CASSFAGDPRYEQFF
TGTGCCAGCAGCTTTGCGGGAGACCCTAGGTATGAGCAGTTCTTC
>TRBV28|NA|TRBD1|TRBJ2-7
CASRGTGAYEQYF
TGTGCCAGCAGGGGGACAGGGGCCTACGAGCAGTACTTC
>TRBV30|NA|NA|TRBJ1-2
CAWINRADNGYTF
TGTGCCTGGATCAACAGGGCAGACAATGGCTACACCTTC
>TRBV2|NA|TRBD1|TRBJ1-1
CASSKQGTEAFF
TGTGCCAGCAGTAAACAGGGGACTGAAGCTTTCTTT
>TRBV2|NA|NA|TRBJ2-6
CASSEDSGANVLTF
TGTGCCAGCAGTGAAGACTCTGGGGCCAACGTCCTGACTTTC
>TRBV9|NA|TRBD1|TRBJ1-2
CASSVGSLIQGLGYTF
TGTGCCAGCAGCGTAGGAAGTTTGATACAGGGGCTAGGCTACACCTTC
>TRBV7-8|NA|TRBD1|TRBJ1-1
CASSLARVRQGKVTEAFF
TGTGCCAGCAGCTTAGCGCGGGTCCGACAGGGCAAGGTCACTGAAGCTTTCTTT
>TRBV7-9|NA|TRBD1|TRBJ1-1
CASSLARGWAFF
TGTGCCAGCAGCTTAGCCAGGGGGTGGGCTTTCTTT
>TRBV2|NA|NA|TRBJ2-5
CASSVGGKETQYF
TGTGCCAGCAGTGTAGGCGGGAAAGAGACCCAGTACTTC
>TRBV11-2|NA|NA|TRBJ2-7
CASRDPGRTAREQYF
TGTGCCAGCAGGGACCCCGGGAGAACGGCGAGGGAGCAGTACTTC
>TRBV10-3|NA|NA|TRBJ2-7
CAISESRDRGSRSRYEQYF
TGTGCCATCAGTGAGTCGCGGGACAGAGGATCCCGTAGTAGATACGAGCAGTACTTC
>TRBV6-6|NA|NA|TRBJ1-3
CASSYSRNSGNTIYF
TGTGCCAGCAGTTACTCCCGGAACTCTGGAAACACCATATATTTT
>TRBV5-6|few|NA|TRBJ2-2
CASSRGTGELFF
TGTGCCAGCAGCAGAGGAACCGGGGAGCTGTTTTTT
>TRBV7-9|NA|TRBD1|TRBJ1-5
CASSLEGADQPQHF
TGTGCCAGCAGCTTAGAGGGGGCGGATCAGCCCCAGCATTTT
>TRBV28|NA|NA|TRBJ1-4
CASSFQGGASNEKLFF
TGTGCCAGCAGTTTCCAAGGGGGGGCGTCTAATGAAAAACTGTTTTTT
>TRBV28|NA|NA|TRBJ2-2
CASSQFGPPNTGELFF
TGTGCCAGCAGTCAATTTGGCCCCCCGAACACCGGGGAGCTGTTTTTT